Sequencing of this TCR beta chain was carried out in a study of beta chain features in type 1 diabetes. Per germline, CDR1 ENHRY and CDR2 SYGVKD. V was pared by 7 bases and J by 2 bases, with 13 bases of the junction left unmatched. CDR3 length equals 18 residues. Study conclusions and caveats: More deletions and fewer insertions at VDJ junctions were found in patients with type 1 diabetes. The study notes PCR might favor shorter templates equally in patients and controls. Shortening that was moderate but significant affected the TCRB CDR3s of Type 1 diabetes patients in all four CD4+ subsets.

The whole isolated RNA underwent reverse transcription, so sequencing captured expressed TCRB transcripts. Clones were sequenced by immunoSEQ multiplex PCR, and TCRdb holds only the in-frame ones, with some missing. The sample lists under 300,000 clones, about 11% occurring once. This clone was seen a handful of times. What it binds is not known. Isolation of CD4+ naive, central memory, regulatory and stem cell-like memory cells was achieved by sorting via CD45RO/CCR7/CD25/CD127/CD95/CD27. Over 95% purity was reached by all sorted populations. The V gene is TRBV10-3, the J gene TRBJ2-6; 8 bases fit TRBD1. The sequence came from a man younger than 45 with type 1 diabetes. Sequencing was carried out using naive CD4+ T cells from blood. The CDR3 region is CAIKGPGQVGPGANVLTF. The CDR3 DNA reads TGTGCCATCAAAGGGCCGGGACAGGTCGGGCCTGGGGCCAACGTCCTGACTTTC.